This T cell receptor beta chain was recorded in a study of cytomegalovirus exposure and HLA in healthy donors. Of note for this clone: Its antigen is as yet unknown. Other DNA sequences in this specimen translate into the identical CDR3.

V dropped 1 base and J dropped 6 bases, with 5 bases sitting between them. The CDR3 spans 12 residues. CDR1 and CDR2 (germline): SNHLY, FYNNEI. PCR was performed using 60 Vbeta and 13 Jbeta primers. Sequenced by immunoSEQ multiplex PCR; TCRdb stores in-frame clones only, minus some. Seen here are approximately 160,000 clones, 80% observed once, and the top ten hold around 2%. The study, taken as a whole, reports: Evidence from a later analysis indicated that most CMV-associated TCR beta chains looked HLA-restricted. Confirmation in vitro established that a few CMV-associated chains were specific for CMV antigens. Investigators reported 164 TCR beta chains as tied to cytomegalovirus. It is likely that the observed cluster of highly shared sequence variants was a sequencing artifact.

This chain uses TRBV2 with TRBJ2-3; D unresolved. Input material: PBMCs. This TCR came from a human donor in good health. The DNA of the CDR3 is TGTGCCAGCAGTGAAGGCAGGGATACGCAGTATTTT. Translated: CASSEGRDTQYF.